Below, 15 T cell receptor beta chains from the same sample are listed, as sequenced in a study of blood T cell repertoires in COVID-19 (dated by TCRdb to about 2020). The library was made by the immunoSEQ multiplex PCR assay. Sourced from immuneACCESS, this table was stored by TCRdb with only in-frame sequences that have V and J called. A share of the clones is absent; for the studies checked, an unresolved V gene accounts for under half, and the remainder has no known explanation. The sample includes some 670,000 clones, with 90% observed a single time. Of the sample, over 0.2% is held by the ten largest clones. Sequenced sample: peripheral blood. The receptors derive from a woman aged 18-35 years with acute or convalescent COVID-19.

The chain carries TRBV19 and TRBJ1-1; no definite D call. Germline CDR1 reads LNHDA; CDR2 reads SQIVND (reference sequence). V gave up 7 bases and J gave up 1 base, with 19 bases separating them. The CDR3 sequence is 16 residues long. CDR3 coding DNA: TGTGCCAGTACAACGGGTAGGCAATCAACGAACACTGAAGCTTTCTTT. This translates into CASTTGRQSTNTEAFF.

V usage is TRBV7-2 and J usage is TRBJ1-4, with 9 bases identical to TRBD1. The V segment lost 5 bases and the J segment 7 bases; nucleotides outside the gene matches: 5. This CDR3 is 14 amino acids long. CDR1 and CDR2 from the germline V gene are SGHTA and FQGNSA. CDR3 sequence (DNA): TGTGCCAGCAGCCAGGGACAGGGTAGTGAAAAACTGTTTTTT. Amino acids: CASSQGQGSEKLFF.

The rearrangement uses TRBV13 and TRBJ2-2, with 14 bases aligning to TRBD2. The CDR3 consists of 19 residues. The V and J ends lost 0 bases and 0 bases, in that order; junction bases with no gene match: 3. Germline-derived CDR1 and CDR2 are PRHDT and FYEKMQ (reference sequence). The CDR3 bases are TGTGCCAGCAGCTTAGGTGGGACTAGCGGGGGCGCGAACACCGGGGAGCTGTTTTTT. This sequence encodes CASSLGGTSGGANTGELFF.

This rearrangement joins TRBV5-1 to TRBJ2-5; D is possibly TRBD2 (6 bases). The CDR3 is made up of 15 amino acids. The germline CDR1 and CDR2 sequences are SGHRS and YFSETQ. Trimming shortened V by 3 bases and J by 1 base, and 13 bases separated the two germline ends. The chain's CDR3 is CASSSPGTGQETQYF. In DNA, the CDR3 is TGCGCCAGCAGCTCACCGGGGACTGGCCAAGAGACCCAGTACTTC.

The CDR3 reads CASSSTTRQGRNYGYTF. In nucleotides, the CDR3 is TGTGCCAGCAGCTCTACAACGCGACAGGGTCGGAACTATGGCTACACCTTC. V is TRBV7-9 and J is TRBJ1-2; 7 nucleotides agree with TRBD1. Germline CDR1 SEHNR, CDR2 FQNEAQ (reference sequence). V lost 4 bases and J lost 2; bases outside the gene matches: 13. The CDR3 is 17 residues long.

Regarding this clone: At the DNA level, this CDR3 is encoded by other sequences in the same sample as well. The rearrangement joins TRBV12-3 or TRBV12-4 to TRBJ1-5; D unresolved. This CDR3 is built from 13 residues. V was shortened by 1 base and J by 6 bases, with 7 bases between the two germline ends. The CDR3 reads CASSLGGGQPQHF. CDR3 DNA sequence: TGTGCCAGCAGTTTAGGGGGAGGTCAGCCCCAGCATTTT.

The rearrangement uses TRBV28 and TRBJ2-1, with 7 nucleotides matching TRBD1. Looked up from germline, CDR1 is MDHEN and CDR2 is SYDVKM. CDR3 size: 12 residues. V was pared by 6 bases and J by 12 bases, with 8 bases of the junction left unmatched. The CDR3 sequence is CASSRDREWQFF. CDR3 DNA sequence: TGTGCCAGCAGCCGCGACAGGGAATGGCAGTTCTTC.

The chain joins TRBV6-5 to TRBJ2-1; D is ambiguous. Trimming stripped 6 bases from V and 9 bases from J, with 18 bases between. Germline V gene data show CDR1 as MNHEY and CDR2 as SVGAGI. This CDR3 has 14 amino acids. The CDR3 DNA reads as TGTGCCAGCAGCCGTAACACCGTCCTCAGTGAGCAGTTCTTC. As protein: CASSRNTVLSEQFF.

The CDR3 here is CASSLQGSGNQPQHF. The CDR3 coding sequence is TGTGCCAGCAGCCTACAGGGCTCCGGCAATCAGCCCCAGCATTTT. The rearrangement joins TRBV6-5 to TRBJ1-5, with D maybe TRBD1 (6 bases). The CDR3 has 15 residues. V was cut by 6 bases and J by 2 bases, with 14 bases left in between. Per the germline V gene, CDR1 is MNHEY and CDR2 is SVGAGI.

This sequence joins TRBV5-6 and TRBJ1-1; maybe TRBD1 (5 bases). Germline values: CDR1 SGHDT, CDR2 YYEEEE. V was clipped by 2 bases and J by 3 bases, with 11 bases between them. The CDR3 is 14 residues long. Here the CDR3 reads CASSFGEGYTEAFF. CDR3 DNA: TGTGCCAGCAGCTTTGGGGAGGGGTACACTGAAGCTTTCTTT.

The chain links TRBV5-1 to TRBJ1-2; D is possibly TRBD1 (5 bases). CDR1 and CDR2 from the germline V gene are SGHRS and YFSETQ. The V end was cut by 3 bases, the J end by 8 bases, with 20 bases between. This CDR3 has 15 residues. The CDR3 region has the DNA TGCGCCAGCAGCTCCCGGCCGGACACCGCTGCGGGCTACACCTTC. This translates into CASSSRPDTAAGYTF.

The chain carries TRBV6-5 and TRBJ1-1, with D hard to call. Trimming took off 0 bases at V and 1 base at J, with 6 bases between the two ends. CDR1 is MNHEY, CDR2 SVGAGI, per germline. This CDR3 spans 14 amino acids. CDR3 in DNA: TGTGCCAGCAGTTACTCAGCCTGGAACACTGAAGCTTTCTTT. Translating gives CASSYSAWNTEAFF.

The gene calls are TRBV30 and TRBJ2-1; 11 bases line up with TRBD1. V lost 3 bases to trimming and J lost 4 bases; unmatched junction nucleotides: 8. The CDR3 runs 16 residues. Germline-derived CDR1 and CDR2 are GTSNPN and SVGIG (reference sequence). The CDR3 DNA reads as TGTGCCTGGAGCGCTCTTGGGACAGGGGGATACAATGAGCAGTTCTTC. It yields the protein CAWSALGTGGYNEQFF.

V gene TRBV30 combines with J gene TRBJ1-5; D might be TRBD1 (5 bases). V lost 2 bases and J lost 0, with 8 bases in between. The CDR3 sequence is 14 residues long. The germline V gene encodes CDR1 GTSNPN and CDR2 SVGIG (reference sequence). CDR3 sequence (DNA): TGTGCCTGGAGTAAGGGGCATAGCAATCAGCCCCAGCATTTT. This translates into CAWSKGHSNQPQHF.

This clone was recorded once. This chain connects TRBV19 to TRBJ1-1; TRBD1 is a possible D gene (5 bases). CDR3 length: 14 residues. Germline CDR1 is LNHDA and CDR2 is SQIVND (reference sequence). Trimming pared 5 bases from V and 1 base from J, leaving 11 bases between. CDR3 sequence: CASSHTGRNTEAFF. CDR3 coding DNA: TGTGCCAGTAGTCATACAGGCAGGAACACTGAAGCTTTCTTT.